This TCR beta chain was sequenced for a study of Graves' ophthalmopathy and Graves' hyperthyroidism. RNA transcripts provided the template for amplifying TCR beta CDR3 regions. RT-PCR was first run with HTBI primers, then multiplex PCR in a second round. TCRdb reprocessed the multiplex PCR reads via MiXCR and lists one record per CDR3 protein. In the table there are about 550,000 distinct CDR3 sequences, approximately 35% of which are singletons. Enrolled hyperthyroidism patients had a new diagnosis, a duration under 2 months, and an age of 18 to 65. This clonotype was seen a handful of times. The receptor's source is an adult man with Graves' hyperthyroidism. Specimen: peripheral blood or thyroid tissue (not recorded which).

CDR3 amino acids: CASSGGLAAAYEQYF. For the CDR3, the DNA is TGCGCCAGCAGCGGGGGACTAGCGGCTGCCTACGAGCAGTACTTC. The chain couples TRBV5-1 to TRBJ2-7; TRBD2 agrees at 11 bases. Germline V gene lookup returns CDR1 SGHRS and CDR2 YFSETQ. This CDR3 has 15 residues. The J segment lost 2 bases and the V segment lost 4 bases, leaving 5 bases of the junction unmatched.